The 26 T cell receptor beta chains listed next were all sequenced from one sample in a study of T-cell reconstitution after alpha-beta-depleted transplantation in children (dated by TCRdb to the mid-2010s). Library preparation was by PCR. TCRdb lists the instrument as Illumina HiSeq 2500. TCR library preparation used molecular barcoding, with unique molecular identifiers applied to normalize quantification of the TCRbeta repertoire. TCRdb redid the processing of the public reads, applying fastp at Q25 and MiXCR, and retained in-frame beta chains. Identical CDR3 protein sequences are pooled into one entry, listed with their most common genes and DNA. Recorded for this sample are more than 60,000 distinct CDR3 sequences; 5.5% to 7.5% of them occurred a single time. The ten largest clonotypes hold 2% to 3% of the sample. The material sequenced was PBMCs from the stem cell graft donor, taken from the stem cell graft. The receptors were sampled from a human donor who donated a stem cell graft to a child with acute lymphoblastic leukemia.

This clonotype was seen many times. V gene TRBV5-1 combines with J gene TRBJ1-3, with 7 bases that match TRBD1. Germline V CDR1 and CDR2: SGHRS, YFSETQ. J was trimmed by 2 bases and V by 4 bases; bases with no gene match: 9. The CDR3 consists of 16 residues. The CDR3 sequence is CASSAAGGEPGNTIYF. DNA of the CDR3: TGCGCCAGCAGCGCTGCAGGGGGGGAGCCTGGAAACACCATATATTTT.

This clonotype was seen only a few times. The CDR3 region has the DNA TGTGCCAGCAGCTTAGGCCGGTCCCGGGAGCAGTTCTTC. As protein: CASSLGRSREQFF. The V gene is TRBV13, the J gene TRBJ2-1; the D is unclear. Germline CDR1 reads PRHDT; CDR2 reads FYEKMQ (reference sequence). Deletions cut 0 bases from V and 10 bases from J, with 10 bases between. The CDR3 is 13 amino acids.

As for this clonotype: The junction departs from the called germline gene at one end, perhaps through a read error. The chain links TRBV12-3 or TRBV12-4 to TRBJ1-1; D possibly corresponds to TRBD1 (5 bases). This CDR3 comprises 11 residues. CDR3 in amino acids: CASSPRDGVFF. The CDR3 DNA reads TGTGCCAGCAGTCCAAGGGACGGAGTATTTTTC.

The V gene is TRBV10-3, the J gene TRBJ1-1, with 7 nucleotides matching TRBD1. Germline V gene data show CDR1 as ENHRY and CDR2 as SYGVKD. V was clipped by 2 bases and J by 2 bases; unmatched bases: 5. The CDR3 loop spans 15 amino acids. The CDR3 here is CAISEMRQGNTEAFF. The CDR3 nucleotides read TGTGCCATCAGTGAGATGAGACAGGGTAACACTGAAGCTTTCTTT.

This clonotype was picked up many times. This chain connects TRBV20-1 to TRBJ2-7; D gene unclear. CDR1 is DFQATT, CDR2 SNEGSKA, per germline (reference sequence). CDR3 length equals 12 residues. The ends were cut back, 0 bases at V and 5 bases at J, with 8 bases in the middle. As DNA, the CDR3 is TGCAGTGCTAGAGAAAAGTTCCACGAGCAGTACTTC. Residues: CSAREKFHEQYF.

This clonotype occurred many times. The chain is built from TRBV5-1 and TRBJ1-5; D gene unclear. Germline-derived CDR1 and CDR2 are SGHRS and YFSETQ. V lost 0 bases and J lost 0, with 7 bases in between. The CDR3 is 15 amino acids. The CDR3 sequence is CASSLEGYSNQPQHF. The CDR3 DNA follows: TGCGCCAGCAGCTTGGAAGGATATAGCAATCAGCCCCAGCATTTT.

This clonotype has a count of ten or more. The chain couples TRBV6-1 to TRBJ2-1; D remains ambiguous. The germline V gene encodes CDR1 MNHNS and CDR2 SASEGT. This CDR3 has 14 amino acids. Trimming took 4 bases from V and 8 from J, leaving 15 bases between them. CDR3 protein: CASSALAPPDEQFF. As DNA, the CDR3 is TGTGCCAGCAGTGCCCTTGCCCCTCCGGATGAGCAGTTCTTC.

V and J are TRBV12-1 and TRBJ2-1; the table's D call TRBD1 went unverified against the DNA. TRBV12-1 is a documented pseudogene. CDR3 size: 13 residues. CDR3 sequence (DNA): TGTGCCAGCAGCTCCATTACAGGGATTGAGCAGTTCTTC. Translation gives CASSSITGIEQFF.

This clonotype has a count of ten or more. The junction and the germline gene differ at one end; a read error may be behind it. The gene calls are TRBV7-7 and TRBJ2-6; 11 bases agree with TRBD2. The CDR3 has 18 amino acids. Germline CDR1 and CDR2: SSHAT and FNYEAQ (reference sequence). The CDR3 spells CASSPSGRLLGGANVLTF. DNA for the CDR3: TGTGCTAGCAGCCCTAGCGGGAGGCTCCTTGGAGGGGCCAACGTCCTGACTTTC.

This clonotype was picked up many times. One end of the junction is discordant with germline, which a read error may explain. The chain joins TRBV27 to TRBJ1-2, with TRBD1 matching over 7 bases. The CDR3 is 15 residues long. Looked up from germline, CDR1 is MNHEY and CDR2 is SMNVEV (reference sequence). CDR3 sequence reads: CSSSSPGQSLYGYTF. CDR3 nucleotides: TGTTCCAGCAGCTCACCGGGACAGTCCCTCTATGGCTACACCTTC.

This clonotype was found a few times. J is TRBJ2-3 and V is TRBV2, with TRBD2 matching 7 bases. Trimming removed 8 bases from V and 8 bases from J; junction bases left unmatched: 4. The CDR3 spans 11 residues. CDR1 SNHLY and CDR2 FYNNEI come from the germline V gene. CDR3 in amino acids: CASFAGVTQYF. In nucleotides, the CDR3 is TGTGCCAGCTTTGCGGGAGTTACGCAGTATTTT.

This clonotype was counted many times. The CDR3: CASRLAGNGGQPQHF. The CDR3 bases are TGTGCCAGCAGGTTAGCCGGGAACGGGGGTCAGCCCCAGCATTTT. The chain carries TRBV6-6 and TRBJ1-5; TRBD1 is a possible D gene (5 bases). Looked up from germline, CDR1 is MNHNY and CDR2 is SVGAGI (reference sequence). There are 15 residues in the CDR3. V lost 6 bases and J lost 6, with 18 bases in between.

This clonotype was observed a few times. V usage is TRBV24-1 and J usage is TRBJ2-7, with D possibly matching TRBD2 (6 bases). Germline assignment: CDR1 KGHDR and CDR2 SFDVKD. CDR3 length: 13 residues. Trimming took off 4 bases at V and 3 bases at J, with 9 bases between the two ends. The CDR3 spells CATSEPGGYEQYF. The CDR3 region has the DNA TGTGCCACCAGTGAACCCGGGGGCTACGAGCAGTACTTC.

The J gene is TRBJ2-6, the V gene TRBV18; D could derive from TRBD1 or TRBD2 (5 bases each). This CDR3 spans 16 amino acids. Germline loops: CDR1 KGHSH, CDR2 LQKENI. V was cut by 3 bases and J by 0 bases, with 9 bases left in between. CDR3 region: CASSPGRTSGANVLTF. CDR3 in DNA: TGTGCCAGCTCACCGGGACGAACCTCTGGGGCCAACGTCCTGACTTTC.

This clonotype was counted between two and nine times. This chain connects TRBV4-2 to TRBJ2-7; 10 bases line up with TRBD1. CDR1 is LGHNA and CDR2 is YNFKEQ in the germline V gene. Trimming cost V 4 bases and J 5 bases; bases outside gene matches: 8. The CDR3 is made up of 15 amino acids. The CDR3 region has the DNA TGTGCCAGCAGCCCCCGGGACAGGGGTAGGGACGAGCAGTACTTC. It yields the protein CASSPRDRGRDEQYF.

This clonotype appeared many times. CDR3: CASSLKGTGSPLLNEQFF. DNA of the CDR3: TGTGCCAGCAGTTTAAAAGGGACGGGATCCCCTTTACTAAATGAGCAGTTCTTC. This chain links TRBV27 with TRBJ2-1; either TRBD1 or TRBD2 may supply D (5 bases each). This CDR3 spans 18 amino acids. Germline CDR1 and CDR2: MNHEY and SMNVEV (reference sequence). V dropped 2 bases and J dropped 7 bases, with 24 bases sitting between them.

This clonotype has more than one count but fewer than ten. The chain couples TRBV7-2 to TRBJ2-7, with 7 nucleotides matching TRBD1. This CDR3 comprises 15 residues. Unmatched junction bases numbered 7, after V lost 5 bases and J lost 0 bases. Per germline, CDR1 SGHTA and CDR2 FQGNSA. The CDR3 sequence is CASSLLQGSSYEQYF. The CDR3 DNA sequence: TGTGCCAGCAGCCTCCTACAGGGGTCCTCCTACGAGCAGTACTTC.

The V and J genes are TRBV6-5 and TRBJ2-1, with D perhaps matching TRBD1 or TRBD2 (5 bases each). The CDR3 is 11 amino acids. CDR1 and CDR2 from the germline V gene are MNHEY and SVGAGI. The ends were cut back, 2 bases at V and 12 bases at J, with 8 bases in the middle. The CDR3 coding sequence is TGTGCCAGCAGTTACAAAGGGACGCAGTTCTTC. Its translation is CASSYKGTQFF.

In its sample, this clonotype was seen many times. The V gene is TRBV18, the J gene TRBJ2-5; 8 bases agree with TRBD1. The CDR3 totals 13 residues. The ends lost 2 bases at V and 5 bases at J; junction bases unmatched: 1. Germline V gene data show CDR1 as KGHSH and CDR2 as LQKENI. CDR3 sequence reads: CASSPGQGETQYF. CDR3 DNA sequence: TGTGCCAGCTCACCAGGACAGGGCGAGACCCAGTACTTC.

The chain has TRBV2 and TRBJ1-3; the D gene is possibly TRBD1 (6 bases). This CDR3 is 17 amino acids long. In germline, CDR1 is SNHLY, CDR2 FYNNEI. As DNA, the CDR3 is TGTACCATCTGCTGTGCGCTAGGGGGGGGCCGGCGAAACACCATATATTTT. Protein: CTICCALGGGRRNTIYF.

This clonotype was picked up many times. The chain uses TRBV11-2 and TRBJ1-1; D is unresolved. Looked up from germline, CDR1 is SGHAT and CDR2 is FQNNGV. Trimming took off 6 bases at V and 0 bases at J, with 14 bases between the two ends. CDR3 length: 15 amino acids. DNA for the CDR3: TGTGCCAGCAGTAGGGCGGGCACCCTGAACACTGAAGCTTTCTTT. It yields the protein CASSRAGTLNTEAFF.

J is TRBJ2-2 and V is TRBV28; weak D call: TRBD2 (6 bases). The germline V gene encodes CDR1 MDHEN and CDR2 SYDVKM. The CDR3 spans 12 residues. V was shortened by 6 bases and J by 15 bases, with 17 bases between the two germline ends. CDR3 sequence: CASRFKAGYMFF. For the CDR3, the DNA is TGTGCCAGCAGATTCAAGGCGGGGTATATGTTTTTT.

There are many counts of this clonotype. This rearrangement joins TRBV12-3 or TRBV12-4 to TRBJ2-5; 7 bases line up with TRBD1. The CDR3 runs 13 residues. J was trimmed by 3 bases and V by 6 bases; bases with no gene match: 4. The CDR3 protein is CASSHDREETQYF. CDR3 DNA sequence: TGTGCCAGCAGCCACGACAGGGAAGAGACCCAGTACTTC.

The CDR3 is CASSYSGTVQETQYF. DNA of the CDR3: TGTGCCAGCAGTTACTCCGGGACAGTCCAAGAGACCCAGTACTTC. V and J are TRBV6-5 and TRBJ2-5; 7 bases line up with TRBD1. The J segment lost 1 base and the V segment lost 0 bases, leaving 2 bases of the junction unmatched. The CDR3 spans 15 residues. Germline lookup yields CDR1 MNHEY and CDR2 SVGAGI.

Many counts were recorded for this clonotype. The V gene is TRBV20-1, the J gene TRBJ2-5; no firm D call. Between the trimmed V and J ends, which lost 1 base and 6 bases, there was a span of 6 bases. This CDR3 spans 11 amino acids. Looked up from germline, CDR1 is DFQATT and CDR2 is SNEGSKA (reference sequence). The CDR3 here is CSARVPQTQYF. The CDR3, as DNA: TGCAGTGCTAGAGTACCCCAGACCCAGTACTTC.

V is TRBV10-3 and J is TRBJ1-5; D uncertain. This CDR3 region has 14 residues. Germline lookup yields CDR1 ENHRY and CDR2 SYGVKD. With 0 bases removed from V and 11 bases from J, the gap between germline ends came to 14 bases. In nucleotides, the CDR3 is TGTGCCATCAGTGAGTCGACGCCCTTATTAGCCCAGCATTTT. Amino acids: CAISESTPLLAQHF.